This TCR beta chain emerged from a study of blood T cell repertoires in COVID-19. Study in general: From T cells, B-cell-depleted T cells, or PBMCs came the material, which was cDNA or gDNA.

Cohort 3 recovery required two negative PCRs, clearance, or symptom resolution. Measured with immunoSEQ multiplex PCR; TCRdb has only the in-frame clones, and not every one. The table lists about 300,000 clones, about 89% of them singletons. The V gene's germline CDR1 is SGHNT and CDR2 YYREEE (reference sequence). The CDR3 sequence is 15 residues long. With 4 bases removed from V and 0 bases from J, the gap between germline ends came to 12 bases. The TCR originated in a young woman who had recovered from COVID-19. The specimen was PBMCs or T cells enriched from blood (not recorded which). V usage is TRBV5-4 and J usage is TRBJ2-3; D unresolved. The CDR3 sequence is CASSRRLESTDTQYF. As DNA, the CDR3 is TGTGCCAGCAGCCGAAGACTGGAAAGCACAGATACGCAGTATTTT.